A selection of T cell receptor beta chains follows, all from one sample in a study of T cell changes during pregnancy in multiple sclerosis. Using immunoSEQ multiplex PCR, the repertoire was profiled, and TCRdb retains in-frame clones only, with some absent. The sample holds tens of thousands of clones, 91% seen once. This sample comprised peripheral blood, obtained after pregnancy. Receptors were obtained from a female donor in good health, enrolled as a control in a pregnancy study. The CDR3 runs from the conserved cysteine through the conserved F or W. The D gene is left open where the match is weak. Size is stated for part of the rows, as once, few or many counts, or as a class when the clone is expanded.

d_call clone_size j_call v_call cdr3_aa cdr3_nt
TRBD2 - TRBJ2-3 TRBV28 CASSLGLAGENTDTQYF TGTGCCAGCAGTTTGGGGCTAGCGGGGGAGAACACAGATACGCAGTATTTT
- once TRBJ1-5 TRBV10-3 CAAGRGSGQPQHF TGTGCCGCCGGACGGGGATCAGGCCAGCCCCAGCATTTT
TRBD1 - TRBJ2-3 TRBV9 CASSVSEGAWDTQYF TGTGCCAGCAGCGTATCCGAGGGGGCGTGGGATACGCAGTATTTT
- - TRBJ1-2 TRBV25-1 CASSGAWGYTF TGTGCCAGCAGTGGTGCGTGGGGCTACACCTTC
TRBD1 - TRBJ1-6 TRBV7-8 CASSLEGASYNSPLHF TGTGCCAGCAGCTTGGAGGGGGCCTCCTATAATTCACCCCTCCACTTT
- - TRBJ2-7 TRBV18 CASSPLGGSEQYF TGTGCCAGCTCGCCCCTCGGGGGATCCGAGCAGTACTTC
TRBD1 - TRBJ1-3 TRBV27 CASSWDSGNTIYF TGTGCCAGCAGTTGGGACAGTGGAAACACCATATATTTT
- - TRBJ2-3 TRBV28 CASSERADTQYF TGTGCCAGCAGTGAACGAGCAGATACGCAGTATTTT
TRBD2 - TRBJ2-2 TRBV5-4 CASSWGRGLANTGELFF TGTGCCAGCAGCTGGGGGAGAGGACTAGCGAACACCGGGGAGCTGTTTTTT
- - TRBJ2-6 TRBV4-3 CASSQDLVGPSSGANVLTF TGCGCCAGCAGCCAAGATCTTGTCGGCCCTAGCTCTGGGGCCAACGTCCTGACTTTC